This TCR beta chain originates from a study of blood T cell repertoires in COVID-19. Study overall: Both acute and convalescent COVID-19 samples were obtained from the United States, Italy and Spain. Nucleic acid was either cDNA or gDNA, and it came from T cells, B-cell-depleted T cells, or PBMCs.

The CDR3 consists of 12 residues. The V and J ends lost 6 bases and 2 bases respectively, with 7 bases between them. Germline V CDR1 and CDR2: MDHEN, SYDVKM. In the study's own analysis: The assay estimated nucleated cells by amplifying reference gene primers. Libraries were prepared by immunoSEQ multiplex PCR; TCRdb keeps only in-frame clonotypes and omits some of them. V, J and clone size are taken as reported in that table, and D and trimming were inferred from the DNA itself. Among fewer than 250,000 clones listed, about four fifths were seen once. J is TRBJ1-2 and V is TRBV28, with no clear D. Sequenced input: peripheral blood. This receptor was identified in a woman between 35 and 50 years old with active or convalescent COVID-19. The CDR3 DNA is TGTGCCAGCAGCACGGGAAACTATGGCTACACCTTC. This encodes CASSTGNYGYTF.